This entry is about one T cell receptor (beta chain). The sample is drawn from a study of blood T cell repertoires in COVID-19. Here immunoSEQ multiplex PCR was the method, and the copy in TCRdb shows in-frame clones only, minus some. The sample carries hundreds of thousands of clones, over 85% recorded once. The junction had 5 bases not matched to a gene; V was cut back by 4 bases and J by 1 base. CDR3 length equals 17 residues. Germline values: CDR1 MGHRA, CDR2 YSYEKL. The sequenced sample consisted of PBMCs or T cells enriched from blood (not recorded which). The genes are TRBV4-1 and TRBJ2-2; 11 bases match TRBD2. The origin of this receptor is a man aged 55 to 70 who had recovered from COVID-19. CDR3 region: CASSRGTSGWNTGELFF. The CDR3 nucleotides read TGCGCCAGCAGCCGCGGGACTAGCGGATGGAACACCGGGGAGCTGTTTTTT.